The 21 T cell receptor beta chains below all came from one sample that was sequenced in a study of cytomegalovirus exposure and HLA in healthy donors (dated 2017 in TCRdb). Libraries were built with the immunoSEQ multiplex PCR assay. For the multiplex PCR, a mixture combining 60 forward primers for TCR Vbeta segments and 13 reverse primers for TCR Jbeta segments was used. TCRdb took this table from immuneACCESS and kept in-frame rearrangements with V and J called. Such tables lack part of the clones; where checked against another copy, unresolved V genes explain under half of the gap, and the rest is unexplained. The sample table holds about 130,000 clones, of which 70% to 80% were seen once. 2.2% of the sample comes from the top ten. Source material: PBMCs. Receptors originate from a man under 40 in good health and CMV-seronegative.

The chain employs TRBV27 and TRBJ1-1, with TRBD1 identical over 7 bases. Germline lookup yields CDR1 MNHEY and CDR2 SMNVEV (reference sequence). The V and J ends lost 8 bases and 1 base, in that order; junction bases with no gene match: 7. The CDR3 sequence is 14 residues long. This CDR3 reads CASLKWTGNTEAFF. In nucleotides, the CDR3 is TGTGCCAGCCTAAAGTGGACAGGGAACACTGAAGCTTTCTTT.

The chain has TRBV9 and TRBJ1-1, with 9 bases fitting TRBD1. This CDR3 is built from 15 residues. V dropped 0 bases and J dropped 5; count of bases not matched to a gene: 5. Germline V gives CDR1 SGDLS, CDR2 YYNGEE. The CDR3 spells CASSVAVTGGTEAFF. The CDR3 DNA sequence: TGTGCCAGCAGCGTAGCGGTGACAGGGGGGACTGAAGCTTTCTTT.

In regard to this clone: A much larger clone is a single base away; this may be a read error. The chain is built from TRBV7-9 and TRBJ1-2; 8 bases line up with TRBD1. V shed 3 bases, J shed 6 bases, and the junction held 3 bases outside the gene matches. CDR1 and CDR2 (germline): SEHNR, FQNEAQ (reference sequence). The CDR3 has 13 residues. The CDR3 protein is CASSFGTGDGYTF. The CDR3 region has the DNA TGTGCCAGCAGCTTCGGGACAGGTGATGGCTACACCTTC.

As regards this clone: Mismatch with germline at one junction end may stem from a read error. This chain connects TRBV7-9 to TRBJ1-5; TRBD1 agrees at 8 bases. CDR1 is SEHNR and CDR2 is FQNEAQ in the germline V gene (reference sequence). The CDR3 covers 19 residues. DNA of the CDR3: TGTTCCAGCAGCTTCGATCGGGTGGCAGGGGGCGAAAGGTTTCAGCCCCAGCATTTT. Its protein product is CSSSFDRVAGGERFQPQHF.

The chain employs TRBV2 and TRBJ1-2; weak D call: TRBD1 (6 bases). The CDR3 length is 15 residues. Germline CDR1 reads SNHLY; CDR2 reads FYNNEI. V gave up 6 bases and J gave up 5 bases, with 19 bases separating them. As DNA, the CDR3 is TGTGCCAGCAGGGTCGATGGGGGCGGGTATTATGGCTACACCTTC. Protein product: CASRVDGGGYYGYTF.

With regard to this clone: Sequence at one end of the junction differs from germline and may be a read error. The chain combines TRBV5-8 with TRBJ1-6, with D tentatively TRBD1 (6 bases). The germline V gene encodes CDR1 SGHTS and CDR2 YDEGEE. The CDR3 contains 14 residues. The CDR3 sequence is CASKGGQFNSPLHF. CDR3 nucleotide sequence: TGTGCAAGCAAGGGGGGGCAATTTAATTCACCCCTCCACTTT.

The chain is built from TRBV30 and TRBJ2-7, with 7 bases matching TRBD2. The CDR3 covers 13 residues. Germline CDR1 reads GTSNPN; CDR2 reads SVGIG (reference sequence). V trimming: 0 bases; J trimming: 6 bases; junction bases outside the gene matches: 5. CDR3 nucleotide sequence: TGTGCCTGGAGTGTGTGGGAGGGTCGCGAGCAGTACTTC. It translates to CAWSVWEGREQYF.

The chain joins TRBV6-1 to TRBJ2-7; D possibly corresponds to TRBD2 (5 bases). Germline V gene sequence: CDR1 MNHNS, CDR2 SASEGT. V lost 9 bases, J lost 9 bases, and 21 bases lay in between. This CDR3 is built from 13 residues. The CDR3 DNA reads as TGTGCCAGTCGAAGGGATCCTACGAGCGGGCAGTACTTC. Translating gives CASRRDPTSGQYF.

The chain joins TRBV28 to TRBJ1-1; 9 positions match TRBD1. The CDR3 length is 13 residues. J gave up 7 bases and V 6 bases, and 6 bases lay outside the gene matches. The germline CDR1 and CDR2 sequences are MDHEN and SYDVKM. The CDR3 sequence: CASSATGGNEAFF. Written as DNA, the CDR3 is TGTGCCAGCAGCGCAACAGGGGGCAATGAAGCTTTCTTT.

This chain links TRBV14 with TRBJ1-1, with 9 bases fitting TRBD1. Looked up from germline, CDR1 is SGHDN and CDR2 is FVKESK. The CDR3 consists of 12 residues. V lost 1 base to trimming and J lost 13 bases; unmatched junction nucleotides: 4. CDR3 protein: CASSQGEDRGFF. The CDR3 nucleotides read TGTGCCAGCAGCCAAGGTGAGGACAGGGGTTTCTTT.

There are a few counts of this clone. CDR3 sequence reads: CASSSVPGQGRLEKLFF. CDR3 nucleotide sequence: TGTGCCAGCAGCTCGGTCCCGGGACAGGGGCGGCTTGAAAAACTGTTTTTT. The chain recombines TRBV7-6 with TRBJ1-4; 10 positions match TRBD1. This CDR3 has 17 residues. Germline V lookup: CDR1 SGHVS, CDR2 FNYEAQ. J lost 7 bases, V lost 4 bases, and 12 bases had no gene match.

The CDR3 sequence is CASSSGVSDGYTF. The CDR3 DNA is TGTGCCAGCAGTTCAGGGGTTTCGGATGGCTACACCTTC. The chain carries TRBV28 and TRBJ1-2; tentatively, D is TRBD1 (6 bases). This CDR3 is 13 amino acids long. Germline-derived CDR1 and CDR2 are MDHEN and SYDVKM. The V end was cut by 4 bases, the J end by 6 bases, with 12 bases between.

This chain uses TRBV6-5 with TRBJ2-7, with a possible D match to TRBD1 (5 bases). The CDR3 runs 14 residues. The V and J ends lost 6 bases and 5 bases respectively, with 17 bases between them. Germline V CDR1 and CDR2: MNHEY, SVGAGI. The DNA of the CDR3 is TGTGCCAGCAGCCCAGAGGTTTGGGGCGACGAGCAGTACTTC. Translating gives CASSPEVWGDEQYF.

The chain combines TRBV19 with TRBJ2-6, with TRBD1 matching over 8 bases. From germline, CDR1 is LNHDA and CDR2 SQIVND (reference sequence). V dropped 5 bases and J dropped 3; count of bases not matched to a gene: 6. The CDR3 length is 16 residues. The CDR3 DNA is TGTGCCAGTAGTCCGACAGGGGCAAATGGGGCCAACGTCCTGACTTTC. This codes for CASSPTGANGANVLTF.

In this sample, this clone turned up a few times. The V and J genes are TRBV6-5 and TRBJ1-1; weak D call: TRBD1 (5 bases). CDR1 and CDR2 (germline): MNHEY, SVGAGI. V lost 9 bases, J lost 2 bases, and 16 bases lay in between. The CDR3 loop spans 14 amino acids. CDR3 nucleotide sequence: TGTGCCAGTTTCATGGGGCCCTCTAACACTGAAGCTTTCTTT. It encodes CASFMGPSNTEAFF.

The CDR3 DNA follows: TGTGCCAGTTGGACAGGGGATCAGCCCCAGCATTTT. It yields the protein CASWTGDQPQHF. V is TRBV19 and J is TRBJ1-5, with 9 bases that match TRBD1. Germline CDR1 LNHDA, CDR2 SQIVND (reference sequence). V lost 8 bases, J lost 5 bases, and 1 base stayed unmatched. The CDR3 has 12 residues.

For the CDR3, the DNA is TGTGCCAGCAGCGCACAGGGTGGTGGGCACACTGAAGCTTTCTTT. This gives the protein CASSAQGGGHTEAFF. The chain couples TRBV14 to TRBJ1-1, with a tentative D call TRBD1 (6 bases). Between the trimmed V and J ends, which lost 5 bases and 3 bases, there was a span of 16 bases. Germline V lookup: CDR1 SGHDN, CDR2 FVKESK. The CDR3 loop spans 15 amino acids.

The chain combines TRBV27 with TRBJ2-1; perhaps TRBD2 as D (6 bases). CDR3 length: 14 residues. CDR1 is MNHEY and CDR2 is SMNVEV in the germline V gene (reference sequence). V lost 5 bases and J 15 bases, leaving 23 bases between the germline ends. CDR3 protein: CASSGLTGVAQWFF. Written as DNA, the CDR3 is TGTGCCAGCAGTGGGCTGACGGGAGTCGCCCAGTGGTTCTTC.

The chain employs TRBV5-4 and TRBJ2-7, with 12 nucleotides matching TRBD1. This CDR3 has 20 residues. The germline V gene has CDR1 SGHNT and CDR2 YYREEE (reference sequence). V lost 4 bases and J lost 1; bases outside the gene matches: 18. The CDR3 coding sequence is TGTGCCAGCAGCGGAGGACCGGGACAGGGGGCTGGCGGGGGATCCTACGAGCAGTACTTC. Translated, it gives CASSGGPGQGAGGGSYEQYF. Looking up the rest from reference TRBV5-4 and TRBJ2-7 gives the full variable domain: ETGVTQSPTHLIKTRGQQVTLRCSSQSGHNTVSWYQQALGQGPQFIFQYYREEENGRGNFPPRFSGLQFPNYSSELNVNALELDDSALYLCASSGGPGQGAGGGSYEQYFGPGTRLTVT.

This chain links TRBV7-2 with TRBJ2-3, with D unresolved. The CDR3 consists of 12 residues. CDR1 is SGHTA and CDR2 is FQGNSA in the germline V gene. The V and J ends lost 4 bases and 6 bases respectively, with 8 bases between them. CDR3 in amino acids: CASSSPVDTQYF. As DNA, the CDR3 is TGTGCCAGCAGCTCGCCGGTGGATACGCAGTATTTT.

This clone was observed a few times. The same CDR3 is also encoded by other DNA sequences in this sample. The genes are TRBV5-6 and TRBJ2-1; D remains unclear. Germline V gene data show CDR1 as SGHDT and CDR2 as YYEEEE. The V end was cut by 0 bases, the J end by 6 bases, with 4 bases between. This CDR3 region has 12 residues. CDR3 sequence reads: CASSLVSNEQFF. DNA of the CDR3: TGTGCCAGCAGCTTGGTTAGCAATGAGCAGTTCTTC.